These 15 T cell receptor beta chains were sequenced from one sample in a study of T cell responses to AZD1222 COVID-19 vaccine. The assay was immunoSEQ multiplex PCR, and TCRdb's table has in-frame clones only and misses some. This table holds roughly 65,000 clones, almost 90% found once. The sequences come from peripheral blood, collected on day 0 of AZD1222 vaccination. Every receptor here comes from an adult in good health.

The chain carries TRBV27 and TRBJ2-7; 11 positions agree with TRBD1. This CDR3 comprises 15 residues. CDR1 MNHEY and CDR2 SMNVEV come from the germline V gene (reference sequence). V lost 6 bases to trimming and J lost 6 bases; unmatched junction nucleotides: 10. CDR3 protein: CASSSLGTGGREQYF. The CDR3 DNA reads TGTGCCAGCAGCTCACTCGGGACAGGGGGTCGCGAGCAGTACTTC.

The V call is TRBV2, the J call TRBJ1-1; 8 positions match TRBD1. Germline lookup yields CDR1 SNHLY and CDR2 FYNNEI. V lost 10 bases to trimming and J lost 1 base; unmatched junction nucleotides: 2. This CDR3 region has 12 residues. CDR3 in amino acids: CANRGWNTEAFF. The CDR3 DNA reads as TGTGCCAACAGGGGGTGGAACACTGAAGCTTTCTTT.

The V gene is TRBV15, the J gene TRBJ1-1; D not resolved. The V end lost 0 bases, the J end lost 7 bases, and 9 bases lay between the germline ends. Germline CDR1 is LNHNV and CDR2 is YYDKDF (reference sequence). This CDR3 region has 13 residues. The chain's CDR3 is CATSREIYVEAFF. For the CDR3, the DNA is TGTGCCACCAGCAGAGAGATCTATGTTGAAGCTTTCTTT.

The J gene is TRBJ2-7, the V gene TRBV5-1; D tentatively fits TRBD1 or TRBD2 (6 bases each). The CDR3 has 15 amino acids. With 4 bases removed from V and 2 bases from J, the gap between germline ends came to 16 bases. Germline V CDR1 and CDR2: SGHRS, YFSETQ. The CDR3 here is CASSTLGGNAYEQYF. The CDR3 nucleotides are TGCGCCAGCAGCACCCTAGGGGGGAATGCCTACGAGCAGTACTTC.

The gene calls are TRBV20-1 and TRBJ2-5, with D unresolved. The germline V and J ends were trimmed by 0 bases and 5 bases, with 4 bases remaining between them. Germline CDR1 is DFQATT and CDR2 is SNEGSKA (reference sequence). The CDR3 has 11 amino acids. The CDR3, as DNA: TGCAGTGCTAGAGAGAGTGAGACCCAGTACTTC. Its protein product is CSARESETQYF.

CDR3 in amino acids: CASSGQGDTEAFF. The CDR3 nucleotides are TGTGCCAGCTCAGGGCAGGGAGACACTGAAGCTTTCTTT. The rearrangement joins TRBV18 to TRBJ1-1; perhaps TRBD1 as D (5 bases). The CDR3 has 13 amino acids. CDR1 KGHSH and CDR2 LQKENI come from the germline V gene. Trimming left V 5 bases short and J 3 bases short, with 10 bases between.

CDR3 region: CASSGRRTPRETDTQYF. For the CDR3, the DNA is TGTGCCAGCTCCGGAAGAAGGACGCCCAGAGAGACAGATACGCAGTATTTT. The chain combines TRBV18 with TRBJ2-3; D not resolved. Trimming took off 6 bases at V and 3 bases at J, with 22 bases between the two ends. Per the germline V gene, CDR1 is KGHSH and CDR2 is LQKENI. The CDR3 is 17 amino acids.

V and J are TRBV19 and TRBJ1-5, with D uncertain. V lost 2 bases to trimming and J lost 0 bases, with 5 bases between them. From germline, CDR1 is LNHDA and CDR2 SQIVND (reference sequence). This CDR3 has 14 residues. CDR3 amino acids: CASSILVSNQPQHF. The CDR3 DNA sequence: TGTGCCAGTAGTATATTGGTTAGCAATCAGCCCCAGCATTTT.

V gene TRBV27 combines with J gene TRBJ2-2; D is uncertain. V dropped 3 bases and J dropped 1 base, with 6 bases sitting between them. Per germline, CDR1 MNHEY and CDR2 SMNVEV (reference sequence). This CDR3 has 14 amino acids. The DNA for the CDR3 is TGTGCCAGCAGTTTGGCAGGGAACACCGGGGAGCTGTTTTTT. Its translation: CASSLAGNTGELFF.

A single count supports this clone. The chain has TRBV19 and TRBJ2-7; D unresolved. Trimming cost V 3 bases and J 7 bases, with 13 bases left between them. CDR1 is LNHDA and CDR2 is SQIVND in the germline V gene (reference sequence). CDR3 size: 13 residues. In nucleotides, the CDR3 is TGTGCCAGTAGTATCGTAGGAGCCGGGGAGCAGTACTTC. Translating gives CASSIVGAGEQYF.

V usage is TRBV6-5 and J usage is TRBJ1-2; D call uncertain. Germline CDR1 MNHEY, CDR2 SVGAGI. This CDR3 has 15 amino acids. The V gene lost 5 bases and the J gene lost 5 bases, with 18 bases spanning the gap. The CDR3 loop is CASSTFSGPGYGYTF. In nucleotides, the CDR3 is TGTGCCAGCAGTACTTTCAGCGGCCCGGGGTATGGCTACACCTTC.

V usage is TRBV13 and J usage is TRBJ2-7, with 13 positions matching TRBD2. The V and J ends lost 4 bases and 4 bases, in that order; junction bases with no gene match: 4. Germline V CDR1 and CDR2: PRHDT, FYEKMQ (reference sequence). The CDR3 runs to 15 residues. The CDR3 DNA follows: TGTGCCAGCAGCTCGGGGACTAGCGGGATTTACGAGCAGTACTTC. Amino acid sequence: CASSSGTSGIYEQYF.

This chain joins TRBV9 and TRBJ2-7, with D perhaps TRBD1 or TRBD2 (5 bases each). CDR1 is SGDLS, CDR2 YYNGEE, per germline. The CDR3 length is 13 residues. Trimming removed 7 bases at V and 2 bases at J, with 13 bases between. In DNA, the CDR3 is TGTGCCAGCGGCCCAGGGAGTCCCTACGAGCAGTACTTC. Encoded protein: CASGPGSPYEQYF.

The chain combines TRBV7-2 with TRBJ2-1; D perhaps matches TRBD1 (5 bases). The germline gives CDR1 SGHTA, CDR2 FQGNSA. V was clipped by 1 base and J by 0 bases, with 7 bases between them. The CDR3 has 15 amino acids. As DNA, the CDR3 is TGTGCCAGCAGCTTAGAGACAGCCTCCTACAATGAGCAGTTCTTC. Protein: CASSLETASYNEQFF.

The V and J genes are TRBV6-5 and TRBJ2-1, with TRBD2 matching over 8 bases. The CDR3 consists of 14 residues. V gave up 2 bases and J gave up 9 bases; unmatched junction bases: 6. Germline V CDR1 and CDR2: MNHEY, SVGAGI. For the CDR3, the DNA is TGTGCCAGCAGTTACCGAGGACTAGCTGGTGAGCAGTTCTTC. It specifies CASSYRGLAGEQFF.